The rows below give T cell receptor beta chains drawn from one sample of a study of T-cell memory formation after mild COVID-19. Using its own MiXCR run on the 5' RACE reads, TCRdb lists one record per CDR3 protein. The sample lists about 320,000 distinct CDR3 sequences; more than 13% were seen once. The sequencing sample was made of PBMCs or a T cell subset sorted from them (not recorded which). The origin of the receptors is a man younger than 35 who had mild COVID-19 (a few samples of this study predate the infection). Cell type and time point are not known. Both conserved end residues are part of each CDR3. The D gene is left open where the match is weak. Clone size is shown for a subset of rows, as once, few, many or a class of expanded clone.

j_gene	v_gene	abundance	d_gene	len	CDR3nt	CDR3aa
TRBJ1-6	TRBV7-2	many	TRBD1	13	TGTGCCAGCAGCCAACGGGACAGGGGAACCCTCCACTTT	CASSQRDRGTLHF
TRBJ1-2	TRBV7-2	.	TRBD1	15	TGTGCCAGCAGCCGGTGGACAGGGGATGCTAGTGGCTACACCTTC	CASSRWTGDASGYTF
TRBJ2-3	TRBV11-2	.	.	15	TGTGCCAGCAGCTTAGGTCCAGCGGCGACAGATACGCAGTATTTT	CASSLGPAATDTQYF
TRBJ1-2	TRBV18	few	TRBD1	14	TGTGCCAGCTCACCGACAGGGTATAACTATGGCTACACCTTC	CASSPTGYNYGYTF
TRBJ2-3	TRBV24-1	.	.	12	TGTGCCACGAAGGGTGGCGGAGATACGCAGTATTTT	CATKGGGDTQYF
TRBJ1-2	TRBV7-2	few	.	16	TGTGCCAGCAGCCCCGACGGGTACCCCTCACCCTATGGCTACACCTTC	CASSPDGYPSPYGYTF
TRBJ1-1	TRBV7-2	.	TRBD1	14	TGTGCCAGCATATACAGGGGGGAGGGCACTGAAGCTTTCTTT	CASIYRGEGTEAFF
TRBJ1-6	TRBV7-9	.	.	12	TGTGCCAGCAGCTTAGGTCACTCACCCCTCCACTTT	CASSLGHSPLHF
TRBJ2-2	TRBV7-2	.	TRBD2	17	TGTGCCAGCAGCTTATGGCGGGGGACCCCCCTCCCCGGGGAGCTGTTTTTT	CASSLWRGTPLPGELFF
TRBJ1-2	TRBV11-2	once	TRBD1	13	TGTGCCAGCAGCTACAGGGGTACCTATGGCTACACCTTC	CASSYRGTYGYTF
TRBJ2-3	TRBV5-1	few	TRBD2	14	TGCGCCAGCAGCTGGACTAGCGGGGGTGATACGCAGTATTTT	CASSWTSGGDTQYF
TRBJ2-2	TRBV6-1	.	.	15	TGTGCCAGCAGTGATAAAAGTCCGAACACCGGGGAGCTGTTTTTT	CASSDKSPNTGELFF
TRBJ2-3	TRBV6-2/TRBV6-3	.	TRBD2	16	TGTGCCAGCAGTTACGACCTAGCGGGGGGGCGAGATACGCAGTATTTT	CASSYDLAGGRDTQYF
TRBJ2-6	TRBV5-8	.	.	17	TGTGCCAGCAGCCCCGCAGGGACAATTCCTGGGGCCAACGTCCTGACTTTC	CASSPAGTIPGANVLTF
TRBJ2-4	TRBV11-2	many	TRBD2	13	TGTGCCAGCAGCCTTGCGGGGGAAAACATTCAGTACTTC	CASSLAGENIQYF
TRBJ1-1	TRBV6-2/TRBV6-3	few	.	15	TGTGCCAGCAGTTACTCCCCAGGCCGGGGGACTGAAGCTTTCTTT	CASSYSPGRGTEAFF
TRBJ2-3	TRBV25-1	few	.	17	TGTGCCAGCAGTGATAGGAATCTGGGGGGCCGGGCAGATACGCAGTATTTT	CASSDRNLGGRADTQYF
TRBJ2-3	TRBV5-1	.	TRBD2	15	TGCGCCAGCAGCTCCATCGCGGGGGGGCAAGATACGCAGTATTTT	CASSSIAGGQDTQYF
TRBJ2-1	TRBV28	.	.	15	TGTGCCAGCAGCCAACTAGCTCCCTCCTACAATGAGCAGTTCTTC	CASSQLAPSYNEQFF
TRBJ2-1	TRBV9	.	.	12	TGTGCCAGCAGCGTAGAGGGGCCCCAGCAGTTCTTC	CASSVEGPQQFF
TRBJ1-1	TRBV5-6	few	.	15	TGTGCCAGCAGCGGACTGGGACAACCAAACACTGAAGCTTTCTTT	CASSGLGQPNTEAFF
TRBJ2-5	TRBV25-1	once	TRBD1	15	TGTGCCAGCAGTGCCCGACAGGGACAGCAAGAGACCCAGTACTTC	CASSARQGQQETQYF
TRBJ2-7	TRBV9	few	TRBD1	14	TGTGCCAGCAGCGGCCCGGGACAGGGGTCCGAGCAGTACTTC	CASSGPGQGSEQYF
TRBJ2-7	TRBV7-9	.	TRBD1	15	TGTGCCAGCAGCTTAGTGGGACAGGGATTGTACGAGCAGTACTTC	CASSLVGQGLYEQYF
TRBJ1-4	TRBV28	.	TRBD1	14	TGTGCCAGCAGTTCGGGACAGGGATACGAAAAACTGTTTTTT	CASSSGQGYEKLFF
TRBJ2-2	TRBV7-9	few	.	12	TGTGCCAGCAGCCCCGATGCCGGGGAGCTGTTTTTT	CASSPDAGELFF
TRBJ1-1	TRBV4-3	few	.	14	TGCGCCAGCAGCCAAGATCGGGGGGCCACTGAAGCTTTCTTT	CASSQDRGATEAFF
TRBJ1-2	TRBV2	many	.	14	TGTGCCAGCAGTGAAGAGGGGGGCTACTATGGCTACACCTTC	CASSEEGGYYGYTF
TRBJ2-2	TRBV7-9	.	TRBD2	15	TGTGCCAGCAGCCGTAGCGGGGGGCCAGTCGGGGAGCTGTTTTTT	CASSRSGGPVGELFF
TRBJ2-2	TRBV4-1	few	.	15	TGCGCCAGCAGACTCCAGGGCCGGGGCACCGGGGAGCTGTTTTTT	CASRLQGRGTGELFF
TRBJ2-2	TRBV7-6	.	.	16	TGTGCCAGCAGCTTAGGGTCCCCCTACGGCACCGGGGAGCTGTTTTTT	CASSLGSPYGTGELFF
TRBJ2-3	TRBV7-9	few	.	14	TGTGCCAGCAGCCTCTACGACAGCACAGATACGCAGTATTTT	CASSLYDSTDTQYF
TRBJ2-5	TRBV20-1	.	.	13	TGCAGTGCTAGGCAGGGTACCCAAGAGACCCAGTACTTC	CSARQGTQETQYF
TRBJ2-7	TRBV25-1	.	.	11	TGTGCCAGCAGTGTGGGCTACGAGCAGTACTTC	CASSVGYEQYF
TRBJ2-1	TRBV9	.	.	13	TGTGCCAGCAGCGTATGGGGCTTTGGTGAGCAGTTCTTC	CASSVWGFGEQFF
TRBJ2-3	TRBV15	.	TRBD2	17	TGTGCCACCAGCAGAAACAGACTAGCGGGGGCATCAGATACGCAGTATTTT	CATSRNRLAGASDTQYF
TRBJ2-3	TRBV15	.	.	16	TGTGCCACCAGCGTGGGGCGCCTCGGATCCGGGGATACGCAGTATTTT	CATSVGRLGSGDTQYF
TRBJ1-5	TRBV2	.	TRBD1	14	TGTGCCAGCAGGGGGGGACAGAACAATCAGCCCCAGCATTTT	CASRGGQNNQPQHF
TRBJ2-4	TRBV4-3	.	.	15	TGCGCCAGCAGCCAAGGAGGGGGAGCCAAAAACATTCAGTACTTC	CASSQGGGAKNIQYF
TRBJ1-6	TRBV7-9	.	TRBD1	15	TGTGCCAGCAGCCCCCACGGGACAGATAATTCACCCCTCCACTTT	CASSPHGTDNSPLHF
TRBJ1-1	TRBV11-1	many	.	14	TGTGCCAGCAGCCCAAGGCGGGGGAACACTGAAGCTTTCTTT	CASSPRRGNTEAFF
TRBJ1-2	TRBV6-6	.	.	13	TGTGCCAGCAGTGTGTCCGAGGGCTATGGCTACACCTTC	CASSVSEGYGYTF
TRBJ2-1	TRBV18	few	.	13	TGTGCCAGCTCACGGAGGGACGCCAGTGAGCAGTTCTTC	CASSRRDASEQFF
TRBJ1-1	TRBV29-1	.	.	13	TGCAGCGTTGCTACGTACTGGGACACTGAAGCTTTCTTT	CSVATYWDTEAFF
TRBJ1-2	TRBV7-9	few	.	12	TGTGCCAGCAGCCCCACGAACTATGGCTACACCTTC	CASSPTNYGYTF